These 4 T cell receptor beta chains were all obtained from the same sample, sequenced in a study of siplizumab effects on memory and regulatory T cells. Assay used: immunoSEQ multiplex PCR; TCRdb lists only in-frame clones, some missing. The sample has about 87,000 clones, around 90% seen once. The sequenced sample consisted of CD4+ T cells sorted from blood. Source of these receptors: a human donor in good health.

In its sample, this clone was seen a few times. The gene calls are TRBV29-1 and TRBJ1-1, with 7 bases lining up with TRBD1. Germline V gene lookup returns CDR1 SQVTM and CDR2 ANQGSEA. The CDR3 length is 15 residues. V trimming: 6 bases; J trimming: 0 bases; junction bases outside the gene matches: 10. The CDR3 DNA sequence: TGCAGCGTAGGGGGGACAGTTAACATGAACACTGAAGCTTTCTTT. It is translated as CSVGGTVNMNTEAFF.

In its sample, this clone was seen a few times. V and J are TRBV29-1 and TRBJ1-5, with D maybe TRBD1 (5 bases). CDR3 length equals 13 residues. The germline CDR1 and CDR2 sequences are SQVTM and ANQGSEA. Trimming pared 4 bases from V and 1 base from J, leaving 8 bases between. CDR3 protein: CSVGAGSNQPQHF. The CDR3, as DNA: TGCAGCGTTGGGGCAGGGAGCAATCAGCCCCAGCATTTT. The full variable domain, its missing parts supplied by reference TRBV29-1 and TRBJ1-5, is SAVISQKPSRDICQRGTSLTIQCQVDSQVTMMFWYRQQPGQSLTLIATANQGSEATYESGFVIDKFPISRPNLTFSTLTVSNMSPEDSSIYLCSVGAGSNQPQHFGDGTRLSIL.

The chain is built from TRBV5-4 and TRBJ1-1; tentatively, D is TRBD1 (5 bases). The CDR3 spans 14 residues. V lost 4 bases, J lost 3 bases, and 13 bases lay in between. CDR1 is SGHNT and CDR2 is YYREEE in the germline V gene (reference sequence). The DNA for the CDR3 is TGTGCCAGCAGCCTTAGGGGATGGGACACTGAAGCTTTCTTT. Protein: CASSLRGWDTEAFF.

This sequence joins TRBV28 and TRBJ2-1, with TRBD2 matching over 7 bases. The CDR3 length is 16 residues. Germline values: CDR1 MDHEN, CDR2 SYDVKM. V lost 3 bases, J lost 1 base, and 6 bases stayed unmatched. The DNA for the CDR3 is TGTGCCAGCAGTTTCGTTGCGGGAGTATCCTACAATGAGCAGTTCTTC. Amino acids: CASSFVAGVSYNEQFF. The whole variable domain, remainder taken from reference TRBV28 and TRBJ2-1, is DVKVTQSSRYLVKRTGEKVFLECVQDMDHENMFWYRQDPGLGLRLIYFSYDVKMKEKGDIPEGYSVSREKKERFSLILESASTNQTSMYLCASSFVAGVSYNEQFFGPGTRLTVL.